This T cell receptor (beta chain) was recorded in a study of PD-1 blockade in classical Hodgkin lymphoma. Sequenced by immunoSEQ multiplex PCR; TCRdb stores in-frame clones only, minus some. The repertoire includes about 13,000 clones, 80% of them detected once, and about a quarter sits in the top ten. Brentuximab vedotin exposure varied, and every patient relapsed after autologous stem cell transplantation. The sample was peripheral blood mononuclear cells (PBMCs), taken at baseline. The sequence derives from a human donor with classical Hodgkin lymphoma.

CDR3 amino acids: CASSGGYQPQHF. In DNA, the CDR3 is TGTGCCAGTAGCGGGGGTTATCAGCCCCAGCATTTT. The genes are TRBV19 and TRBJ1-5, with D possibly TRBD1 on 5 matching bases. Germline V gives CDR1 LNHDA, CDR2 SQIVND (reference sequence). Trimming removed 6 bases from V and 5 bases from J, with 8 bases in between. This CDR3 contains 12 residues.